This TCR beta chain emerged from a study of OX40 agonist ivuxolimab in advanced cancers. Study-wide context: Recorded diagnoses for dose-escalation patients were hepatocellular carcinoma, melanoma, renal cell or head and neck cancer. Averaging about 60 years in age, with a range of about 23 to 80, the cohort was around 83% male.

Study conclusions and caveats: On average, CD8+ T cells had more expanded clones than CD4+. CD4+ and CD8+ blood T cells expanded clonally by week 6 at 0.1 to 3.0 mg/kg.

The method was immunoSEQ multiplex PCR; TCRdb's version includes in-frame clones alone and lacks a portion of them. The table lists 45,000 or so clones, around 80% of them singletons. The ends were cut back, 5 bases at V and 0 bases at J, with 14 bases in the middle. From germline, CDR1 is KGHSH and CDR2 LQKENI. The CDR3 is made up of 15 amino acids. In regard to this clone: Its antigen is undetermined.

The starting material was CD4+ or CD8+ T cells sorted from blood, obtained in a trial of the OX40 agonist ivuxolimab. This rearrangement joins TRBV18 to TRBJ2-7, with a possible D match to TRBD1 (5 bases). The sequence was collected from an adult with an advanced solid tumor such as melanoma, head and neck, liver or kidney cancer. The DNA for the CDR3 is TGTGCCAGCTCAGAAGACGGACACAGCTCCTACGAGCAGTACTTC. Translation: CASSEDGHSSYEQYF.